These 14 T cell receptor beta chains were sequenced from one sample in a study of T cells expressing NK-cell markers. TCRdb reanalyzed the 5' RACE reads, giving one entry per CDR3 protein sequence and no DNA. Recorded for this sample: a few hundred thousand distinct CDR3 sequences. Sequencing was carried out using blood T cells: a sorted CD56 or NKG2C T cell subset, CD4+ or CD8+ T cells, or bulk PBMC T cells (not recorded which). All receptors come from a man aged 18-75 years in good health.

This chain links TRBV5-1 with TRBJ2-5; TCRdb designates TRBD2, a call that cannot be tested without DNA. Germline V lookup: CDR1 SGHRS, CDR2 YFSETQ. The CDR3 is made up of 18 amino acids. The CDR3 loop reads CASSLVAAGGQSPVTQYF.

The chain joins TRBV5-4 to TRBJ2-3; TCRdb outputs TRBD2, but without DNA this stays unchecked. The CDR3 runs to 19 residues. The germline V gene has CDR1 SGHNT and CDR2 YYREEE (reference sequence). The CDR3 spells CASSLRGLADALSTDTQYF. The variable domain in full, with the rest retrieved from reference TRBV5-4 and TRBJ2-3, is ETGVTQSPTHLIKTRGQQVTLRCSSQSGHNTVSWYQQALGQGPQFIFQYYREEENGRGNFPPRFSGLQFPNYSSELNVNALELDDSALYLCASSLRGLADALSTDTQYFGPGTRLTVL.

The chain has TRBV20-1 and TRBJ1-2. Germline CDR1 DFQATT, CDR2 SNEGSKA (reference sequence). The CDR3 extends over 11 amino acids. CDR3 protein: CSASTWGGYTF.

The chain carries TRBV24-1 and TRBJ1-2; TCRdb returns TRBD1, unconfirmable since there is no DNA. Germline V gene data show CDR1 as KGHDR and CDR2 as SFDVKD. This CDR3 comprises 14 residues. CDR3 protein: CATSERTGGYGYTF.

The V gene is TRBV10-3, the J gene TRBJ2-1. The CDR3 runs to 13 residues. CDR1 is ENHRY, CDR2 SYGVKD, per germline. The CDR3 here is CAISEPNYNEQFF.

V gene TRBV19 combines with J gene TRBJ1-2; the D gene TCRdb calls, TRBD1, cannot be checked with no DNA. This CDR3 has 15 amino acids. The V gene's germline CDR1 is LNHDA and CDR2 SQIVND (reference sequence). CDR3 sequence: CASSTTGGRSKGYTF.

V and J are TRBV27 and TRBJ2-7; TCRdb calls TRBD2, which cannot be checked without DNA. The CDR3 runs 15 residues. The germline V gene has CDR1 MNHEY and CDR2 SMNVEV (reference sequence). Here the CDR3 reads CASSFRGPLRNEQYF.

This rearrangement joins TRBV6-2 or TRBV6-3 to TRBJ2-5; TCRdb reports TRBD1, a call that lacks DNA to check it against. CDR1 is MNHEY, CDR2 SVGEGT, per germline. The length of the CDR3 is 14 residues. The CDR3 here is CASSFWTGKETQYF.

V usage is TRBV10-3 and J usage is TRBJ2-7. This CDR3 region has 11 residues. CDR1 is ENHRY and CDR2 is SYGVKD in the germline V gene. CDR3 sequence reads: CANSDSYEQYF.

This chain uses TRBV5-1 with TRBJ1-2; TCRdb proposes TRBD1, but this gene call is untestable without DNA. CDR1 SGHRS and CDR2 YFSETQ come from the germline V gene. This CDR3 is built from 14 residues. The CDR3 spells CASSRGDRAYGYTF.

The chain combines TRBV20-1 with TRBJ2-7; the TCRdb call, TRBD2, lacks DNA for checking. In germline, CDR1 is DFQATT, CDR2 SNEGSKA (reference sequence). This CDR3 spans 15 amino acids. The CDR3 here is CSARDWASPLDEQYF.

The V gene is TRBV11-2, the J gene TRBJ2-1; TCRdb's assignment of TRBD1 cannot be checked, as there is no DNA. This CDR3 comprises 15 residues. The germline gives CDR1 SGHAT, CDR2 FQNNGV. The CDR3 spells CASSLGGQRYNEQFF.

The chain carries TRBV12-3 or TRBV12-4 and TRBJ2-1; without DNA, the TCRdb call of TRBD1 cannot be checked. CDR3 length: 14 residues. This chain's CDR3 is CASIMGGSHNEQFF.

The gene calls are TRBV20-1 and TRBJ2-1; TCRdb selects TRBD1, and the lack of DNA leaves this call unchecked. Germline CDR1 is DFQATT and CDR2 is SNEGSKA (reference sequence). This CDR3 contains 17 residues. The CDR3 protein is CSARAYNPGRRWNEQFF.